Given below is one T cell receptor beta chain in context. Its target is not known. The sample originates from a study of CD8+CD57+ T cells in acquired aplastic anemia. Findings of the study overall: Comparison of patients with controls identified around 28 shared CD8+ CDR3 sequences. The CD8+ Simpson's diversity of patients and controls was not significantly different.

An expansion of CD8+CD57+ cells by flow cytometry had been shown in patients chosen for sequencing. Every one of the patients had aplastic anemia (severe, acquired). No therapy had been given to the patients at the time of blood sampling. Researchers used genomic DNA as the template to profile TCR beta VDJ and CDR3. TCRdb ran MiXCR on the reads and lists one entry per CDR3 protein. Seen here are 75,000 to 100,000 distinct CDR3 sequences, around two thirds observed once, and the top ten hold 65%. The germline CDR1 and CDR2 sequences are PRHDT and FYEKMQ (reference sequence). The CDR3 runs to 12 residues. Trimming took 5 bases from V and 2 from J, leaving 7 bases between them.

Sequencing input: sorted CD4+, CD8+, or CD8+CD57+ T cells (not recorded which) from PBMCs. The sequence was collected from a human donor with aplastic anemia. J is TRBJ2-7 and V is TRBV13; D gene uncertain. CDR3 region: CASSHTPYEQYF. The CDR3 DNA reads as TGTGCCAGCAGCCATACACCCTACGAGCAGTACTTC. The complete variable domain, with remaining parts taken from reference TRBV13 and TRBJ2-7, reads AAGVIQSPRHLIKEKRETATLKCYPIPRHDTVYWYQQGPGQDPQFLISFYEKMQSDKGSIPDRFSAQQFSDYHSELNMSSLELGDSALYFCASSHTPYEQYFGPGTRLTVT.